One and the same sample provided the 23 T cell receptor beta chains below, sequenced in a study of shared T cell receptors in the human thymus. The protocol was immunoSEQ multiplex PCR, while the TCRdb copy is restricted to in-frame clones and leaves out a portion. Of around 340,000 clones listed, 95% were seen once; the top ten hold 0.02%. What was sequenced was thymocytes. These receptors were collected from a human donor.

The rearrangement uses TRBV11-2 and TRBJ1-1; TRBD1 matches 7 bases. Germline V gene data show CDR1 as SGHAT and CDR2 as FQNNGV. This CDR3 is 12 amino acids long. V lost 6 bases and J lost 11; bases outside the gene matches: 9. DNA of the CDR3: TGTGCCAGCAGGCATTTAGGAGGGGGCGCTTTCTTT. Its translation is CASRHLGGGAFF.

This chain uses TRBV9 with TRBJ2-5; unclear D gene. Germline CDR1 SGDLS, CDR2 YYNGEE. Between the trimmed V and J ends, which lost 1 base and 4 bases, there was a span of 5 bases. CDR3 length: 12 amino acids. CDR3 in amino acids: CASSVTPETQYF. CDR3 DNA sequence: TGTGCCAGCAGCGTAACCCCAGAGACCCAGTACTTC.

The gene calls are TRBV7-9 and TRBJ1-3; TRBD1 might be the D (6 bases). Germline V gene data show CDR1 as SEHNR and CDR2 as FQNEAQ (reference sequence). The CDR3 contains 18 residues. V was pared by 5 bases and J by 0 bases, with 20 bases between. As DNA, the CDR3 is TGTGCCAGCAGCCTTCGATATGGACAGCTTCGCTCTGGAAACACCATATATTTT. Amino acid sequence: CASSLRYGQLRSGNTIYF. Filled out from reference TRBV7-9 and TRBJ1-3, the complete variable domain reads DTGVSQNPRHKITKRGQNVTFRCDPISEHNRLYWYRQTLGQGPEFLTYFQNEAQLEKSRLLSDRFSAERPKGSFSTLEIQRTEQGDSAMYLCASSLRYGQLRSGNTIYFGEGSWLTVV.

The genes are TRBV2 and TRBJ2-3, with D unresolved. V was clipped by 6 bases and J by 6 bases, with 25 bases between them. The CDR3 spans 17 residues. Germline assignment: CDR1 SNHLY and CDR2 FYNNEI. The CDR3 DNA reads TGTGCCAGCAGCCCTGGTCGAGTACCAACCCCAAGCGATACGCAGTATTTT. Encoded protein: CASSPGRVPTPSDTQYF.

The chain uses TRBV7-9 and TRBJ1-2, with 9 bases aligning to TRBD1. The CDR3 loop spans 15 amino acids. Germline V gives CDR1 SEHNR, CDR2 FQNEAQ (reference sequence). J gave up 10 bases and V 0 bases, and 9 bases lay outside the gene matches. As DNA, the CDR3 is TGTGCCAGCAGCTTAGCCCCCGGGACAGGGTGGGCCTACACCTTC. Its protein is CASSLAPGTGWAYTF.

V and J are TRBV27 and TRBJ2-3; either TRBD1 or TRBD2 may fit D (5 bases each). Looked up from germline, CDR1 is MNHEY and CDR2 is SMNVEV (reference sequence). The CDR3 consists of 18 residues. V was cut by 2 bases and J by 6 bases, with 24 bases left in between. The CDR3 bases are TGTGCCAGCAGTTTAAATTGGGGGACCCGCCTTTATACGGATACGCAGTATTTT. This codes for CASSLNWGTRLYTDTQYF.

The chain uses TRBV30 and TRBJ2-7, with D perhaps TRBD2 (5 bases). Between the trimmed V and J ends, which lost 0 bases and 6 bases, there was a span of 15 bases. The CDR3 covers 14 residues. CDR1 and CDR2 from the germline V gene are GTSNPN and SVGIG (reference sequence). The CDR3 nucleotides are TGTGCCTGGAGTGTACGAGCGGACGACTTCGAGCAGTACTTC. Translation gives CAWSVRADDFEQYF.

The chain has TRBV28 and TRBJ2-3; 9 bases fit TRBD1. This CDR3 contains 16 residues. Germline CDR1 is MDHEN and CDR2 is SYDVKM. V lost 5 bases, J lost 1 base, and 7 bases stayed unmatched. As DNA, the CDR3 is TGTGCCAGCAGTCTGGACAGGGGAGGAGGCACAGATACGCAGTATTTT. Protein product: CASSLDRGGGTDTQYF.

The V call is TRBV7-2, the J call TRBJ2-3; no reliable D call. Trimming took off 5 bases at V and 1 base at J, with 16 bases between the two ends. This CDR3 contains 16 residues. Germline assignment: CDR1 SGHTA and CDR2 FQGNSA. The CDR3 spells CASSPRLSEGTDTQYF. The CDR3 DNA follows: TGTGCCAGCAGCCCTCGACTTTCGGAAGGCACAGATACGCAGTATTTT.

On this clone itself: Distinct nucleotide sequences in the sample also encode this CDR3. The chain has TRBV27 and TRBJ1-1; TRBD1 matches 9 bases. The V and J ends lost 6 bases and 2 bases, in that order; junction bases with no gene match: 4. Looked up from germline, CDR1 is MNHEY and CDR2 is SMNVEV (reference sequence). The CDR3 covers 14 residues. The CDR3 DNA follows: TGTGCCAGCAGCCCGGGACAGGGAAACACTGAAGCTTTCTTT. This sequence encodes CASSPGQGNTEAFF.

The chain couples TRBV7-8 to TRBJ2-3, with D uncertain. Germline CDR1 is SGHVS and CDR2 is FQNEAQ. The CDR3 is 13 residues long. Trimming cost V 1 base and J 8 bases, with 10 bases left between them. CDR3 protein: CASSLVRFGTQYF. The CDR3 DNA reads as TGTGCCAGCAGCTTAGTCAGGTTCGGTACGCAGTATTTT.

Points on this clone: The conserved phenylalanine or tryptophan normally closing the CDR3 is absent here, so this likely arose from a read error. No DNA is shown, since the ends of the CDR3 on it are uncertain; the CDR3 is the one TCRdb lists. This rearrangement joins TRBV7-2 to TRBJ1-1. The CDR3 numbers 12 amino acids, ends counted. Germline CDR1 SGHTA, CDR2 FQGNSA. The CDR3 region is CASSFGHPGTQI.

The chain combines TRBV28 with TRBJ2-1, with a weak D call TRBD1 (6 bases). Trimming pared 7 bases from V and 3 bases from J, leaving 16 bases between. The CDR3 has 15 residues. CDR1 MDHEN and CDR2 SYDVKM come from the germline V gene. This CDR3 reads CASTLRGGFYNEQFF. The CDR3 bases are TGTGCCAGCACTCTTCGTGGGGGCTTCTACAATGAGCAGTTCTTC.

The chain links TRBV29-1 to TRBJ2-3; possible D gene TRBD1, 6 bases. Deletions cut 3 bases from V and 3 bases from J, with 13 bases between. Germline V gene lookup returns CDR1 SQVTM and CDR2 ANQGSEA. CDR3 length: 14 residues. CDR3 DNA: TGCAGCGTTGAGAAAACCAGGGGAACAGATACGCAGTATTTT. As protein: CSVEKTRGTDTQYF.

The chain links TRBV18 to TRBJ2-1; either TRBD1 or TRBD2 may fit D (5 bases each). V was trimmed by 6 bases and J by 5 bases, leaving 14 bases between them. The germline V gene has CDR1 KGHSH and CDR2 LQKENI. This CDR3 region has 14 residues. The CDR3 spells CASSPAGTHNEQFF. The CDR3 bases are TGTGCCAGCTCTCCGGCCGGGACCCACAATGAGCAGTTCTTC.

V and J are TRBV6-1 and TRBJ1-5; no firm D call. In germline, CDR1 is MNHNS, CDR2 SASEGT. V lost 1 base and J lost 0, with 10 bases in between. The CDR3 contains 16 residues. The chain's CDR3 is CASSEDLVYSNQPQHF. The CDR3 DNA reads as TGTGCCAGCAGTGAAGACCTGGTTTATAGCAATCAGCCCCAGCATTTT.

This chain uses TRBV15 with TRBJ1-1; 10 nucleotides align to TRBD1. Germline-derived CDR1 and CDR2 are LNHNV and YYDKDF (reference sequence). J gave up 2 bases and V 0 bases, and 12 bases lay outside the gene matches. CDR3 length equals 19 residues. The CDR3 reads CATSREKRHRDRGNTEAFF. The CDR3 coding sequence is TGTGCCACCAGCAGAGAAAAGAGACACCGGGACAGGGGAAACACTGAAGCTTTCTTT.

V usage is TRBV7-8 and J usage is TRBJ2-5; no firm D call. Trimming cost V 4 bases and J 4 bases, with 13 bases left between them. The CDR3 consists of 14 residues. CDR1 and CDR2 from the germline V gene are SGHVS and FQNEAQ. CDR3 loop: CASSSRPSRETQYF. Written as DNA, the CDR3 is TGTGCCAGCAGCTCAAGACCCTCCCGAGAGACCCAGTACTTC.

The rearrangement joins TRBV11-3 to TRBJ1-2; maybe TRBD1 (5 bases). The CDR3 runs 15 residues. The germline gives CDR1 SGHNT, CDR2 YENEEA. Trimming left V 4 bases short and J 5 bases short, with 17 bases between. The chain's CDR3 is CASSSRPSGRYGYTF. The CDR3 coding sequence is TGTGCCAGCAGCTCGAGGCCTTCAGGGAGGTATGGCTACACCTTC.

The gene calls are TRBV9 and TRBJ2-3, with D unresolved. The CDR3 consists of 14 residues. The ends were cut back, 1 base at V and 2 bases at J, with 8 bases in the middle. Germline V gives CDR1 SGDLS, CDR2 YYNGEE. CDR3 DNA sequence: TGTGCCAGCAGCGTACACAGCCTCACAGATACGCAGTATTTT. Translation: CASSVHSLTDTQYF.

The chain links TRBV4-3 to TRBJ2-1; tentatively, D is TRBD2 (7 bases). The V gene's germline CDR1 is LGHNA and CDR2 YSLEER. The CDR3 contains 17 residues. V was shortened by 4 bases and J by 5 bases, with 21 bases between the two germline ends. The CDR3 sequence is CASSPSPLSGTNNEQFF. The CDR3 DNA reads as TGCGCCAGCAGCCCCAGCCCCCTAAGCGGGACAAACAATGAGCAGTTCTTC.

This sequence joins TRBV28 and TRBJ1-1; D perhaps matches TRBD1 (5 bases). Germline-derived CDR1 and CDR2 are MDHEN and SYDVKM. The CDR3 runs to 10 residues. The V end was cut by 8 bases, the J end by 8 bases, with 9 bases between. CDR3 amino acids: CASGRGEAFF. In DNA form, the CDR3 reads TGTGCCAGCGGCCGGGGGGAAGCTTTCTTT.

V and J are TRBV27 and TRBJ1-4; a weak D match, TRBD1 (5 bases). CDR3 length: 15 amino acids. The ends were cut back, 4 bases at V and 6 bases at J, with 15 bases in the middle. Germline-derived CDR1 and CDR2 are MNHEY and SMNVEV (reference sequence). The chain's CDR3 is CASSSQGPTDEKLFF. CDR3 DNA: TGTGCCAGCAGTTCCCAGGGCCCTACAGATGAAAAACTGTTTTTT. Full variable domain (rest looked up from reference TRBV27 and TRBJ1-4): EAQVTQNPRYLITVTGKKLTVTCSQNMNHEYMSWYRQDPGLGLRQIYYSMNVEVTDKGDVPEGYKVSRKEKRNFPLILESPSPNQTSLYFCASSSQGPTDEKLFFGSGTQLSVL.